This record covers a single T cell receptor (beta chain). Its antigen is unidentified. Trimming removed 3 bases from V and 3 bases from J; junction bases left unmatched: 4. Germline V CDR1 and CDR2: MDHEN, SYDVKM. There are 15 residues in the CDR3. The data are from a study of T cell responses to AZD1222 COVID-19 vaccine. General study results and limits: The repertoires were collected only after the peak T cell response.

Only in-frame clones appear in the TCRdb table, and some are missing; sequencing was by immunoSEQ multiplex PCR. Of 120,000 or so clones listed, 70% to 90% were seen once; the top ten hold around 15%. The sequences come from peripheral blood, collected 28 days after the second AZD1222 dose. This TCR derives from an adult who received the AZD1222 COVID-19 vaccine. The chain uses TRBV28 and TRBJ2-7, with 11 bases that match TRBD1. The CDR3 loop is CASSLGGQGDYEQYF. The CDR3 DNA reads as TGTGCCAGCAGTTTGGGGGGACAGGGGGACTACGAGCAGTACTTC.